Following are 30 T cell receptor beta chains from one sample sequenced in a study of blood T cells in healthy people across ages. Next came a second PCR, run for about 7 to 12 cycles, which used a sample-barcoded 5' primer along with a J-beta primer mix. TCRdb reprocessed the 5' RACE reads with MiXCR, giving one entry per CDR3 protein. The sample has over a million distinct CDR3 sequences, roughly 60% seen once. Specimen: blood. The receptors here all came from a man between 18 and 29 years old in good health.

With respect to this clonotype: One end of the junction is discordant with germline, which a read error may explain. J is TRBJ2-4 and V is TRBV4-1, with a weak D call TRBD2 (6 bases). The CDR3 totals 17 residues. The germline CDR1 and CDR2 sequences are MGHRA and YSYEKL. The CDR3 bases are TGCGCCAGCAGCCAAGGTTTCGAACCGGGAGATCGGAACATTCGGTACTTC. Translating it yields CASSQGFEPGDRNIRYF.

The genes are TRBV20-1 and TRBJ2-7; 11 bases agree with TRBD2. The DNA end favors TRBJ2-1, so the J call may be wrong. Germline CDR1 is DFQATT and CDR2 is SNEGSKA (reference sequence). The CDR3 loop spans 16 amino acids. CDR3 nucleotides: TGCAGTGCTAGAGATCCCAAGACTAGCGGGGACAATGAGCAGTTCTTC. This encodes CSARDPKTSGDNEQFF.

As for this clonotype: Germline is not matched at one junction end, which may reflect a read error. This chain connects TRBV6-6 to TRBJ1-2; D is perhaps TRBD1 (6 bases). Germline CDR1 MNHNY, CDR2 SVGAGI (reference sequence). This CDR3 is built from 17 residues. In DNA, the CDR3 is TGTGCCAGCAGTCCCCTTCCGGGACAAGCGATTAACTATGGCTGCACCTTC. Protein product: CASSPLPGQAINYGCTF.

V and J are TRBV7-6 and TRBJ1-1; TRBD1 matches at 8 bases. Per germline, CDR1 SGHVS and CDR2 FNYEAQ. V lost 1 base, J lost 4 bases, and 2 bases stayed unmatched. The CDR3 has 14 amino acids. Written as DNA, the CDR3 is TGTGCCAGCAGCTTAGTGACAGGGGCCACTGAAGCTTTCTTT. The encoded protein is CASSLVTGATEAFF.

This clonotype was picked up a small number of times. The chain uses TRBV29-1 and TRBJ2-7, with unresolved D. CDR3 length: 13 residues. The V end lost 4 bases, the J end lost 2 bases, and 12 bases lay between the germline ends. Germline CDR1 is SQVTM and CDR2 is ANQGSEA. CDR3 sequence: CSVGAELTYEQYF. The CDR3 coding sequence is TGCAGCGTTGGGGCAGAACTCACCTACGAGCAGTACTTC.

The chain recombines TRBV4-1 with TRBJ2-5, with TRBD2 matching 7 bases. TRBJ2-7 explains the end of the DNA better; the J call may be wrong. This CDR3 is built from 15 residues. CDR1 and CDR2 from the germline V gene are MGHRA and YSYEKL. CDR3 nucleotide sequence: TGCGCCAGCAGCCAACCCGAAGGGTGGGAGGGCGAGCAGTACTTC. Protein: CASSQPEGWEGEQYF.

This clonotype has more than one count but fewer than ten. The chain carries TRBV7-2 and TRBJ2-4; TRBD2 is a possible D gene (6 bases). The end of the DNA fits TRBJ2-7 better, so the J call may be wrong. Germline CDR1 and CDR2: SGHTA and FQGNSA. The CDR3 contains 14 residues. CDR3: CASSLAGGRDEQYF. The DNA for the CDR3 is TGTGCCAGCAGCTTAGCGGGGGGAAGGGACGAGCAGTACTTC.

This rearrangement joins TRBV6-5 to TRBJ1-4; 9 positions agree with TRBD1. After removal of 0 bases from V and 5 bases from J, the junction contained 1 base not matched to a gene. This CDR3 is 15 amino acids long. CDR1 is MNHEY and CDR2 is SVGAGI in the germline V gene. CDR3 nucleotides: TGTGCCAGCAGTTACTCGACAGGGGGGAATGAAAAACTGTTTTTT. Protein: CASSYSTGGNEKLFF.

The gene calls are TRBV11-2 and TRBJ2-2, with 9 nucleotides matching TRBD2. Per germline, CDR1 SGHAT and CDR2 FQNNGV. V lost 5 bases to trimming and J lost 7 bases; unmatched junction nucleotides: 8. This CDR3 is built from 15 residues. Here the CDR3 reads CASSPGTSIGGELFF. The CDR3 DNA sequence: TGTGCCAGCAGCCCCGGGACTAGCATCGGCGGGGAGCTGTTTTTT.

This clonotype was counted only a few times. The rearrangement joins TRBV29-1 to TRBJ2-3; D is unclear. The V gene's germline CDR1 is SQVTM and CDR2 ANQGSEA. V was pared by 7 bases and J by 4 bases, with 3 bases between. This CDR3 has 9 residues. The CDR3 spells CSAPDTQYF. CDR3 DNA sequence: TGCAGCGCACCAGATACGCAGTATTTT.

Written as DNA, the CDR3 is TGTGCCAGCAGCTTACGGCCCGGGTGGACACAAGGTGCGGGAGAGCAGTACTTC. Its translation is CASSLRPGWTQGAGEQYF. The J gene is TRBJ2-7, the V gene TRBV11-2, with D possibly matching TRBD2 (6 bases). CDR1 and CDR2 (germline): SGHAT, FQNNGV. This CDR3 is built from 18 residues. Trimming left V 2 bases short and J 7 bases short, with 27 bases between.

This sequence joins TRBV5-1 and TRBJ2-1; D is possibly TRBD2 (5 bases). The ends were cut back, 0 bases at V and 8 bases at J, with 15 bases in the middle. Germline-derived CDR1 and CDR2 are SGHRS and YFSETQ. The CDR3 consists of 15 residues. CDR3 DNA sequence: TGCGCCAGCAGCTTGGGTCCGGGGATGACTGATGAGCAGTTCTTC. Protein sequence: CASSLGPGMTDEQFF.

The rearrangement uses TRBV7-6 and TRBJ2-5; D is perhaps TRBD2 (6 bases). TRBJ2-7 matches the DNA end more closely, so the J call is doubtful. Germline V CDR1 and CDR2: SGHVS, FNYEAQ. This CDR3 contains 16 residues. CDR3 region: CASSQVVEGIPYEQYF. The CDR3 nucleotides are TGTGCCAGCAGCCAAGTGGTGGAGGGGATTCCCTACGAGCAGTACTTC.

The chain recombines TRBV2 with TRBJ2-1, with TRBD1 identical over 10 bases. CDR1 SNHLY and CDR2 FYNNEI come from the germline V gene. CDR3 length: 14 amino acids. Trimming removed 4 bases from V and 10 bases from J; junction bases left unmatched: 7. The CDR3 DNA sequence: TGTGCCAGCAGTGGGGACAGGGGACCCCTGGAGCAGTTCTTC. Residues: CASSGDRGPLEQFF.

The rearrangement uses TRBV29-1 and TRBJ1-1; D remains ambiguous. CDR1 and CDR2 (germline): SQVTM, ANQGSEA. The CDR3 covers 14 residues. V shed 1 base and J shed 1 base, with 10 bases lying between them. CDR3 in DNA: TGCAGCGTTGAAGTTCATGGGAGGAACACTGAAGCTTTCTTT. Residues: CSVEVHGRNTEAFF.

The CDR3 loop is CASGPKRGQPQHF. DNA of the CDR3: TGTGCCAGCGGGCCGAAGCGGGGTCAGCCCCAGCATTTT. The V gene is TRBV6-5, the J gene TRBJ1-5, with D uncertain. V was trimmed by 8 bases and J by 6 bases, leaving 14 bases between them. Germline CDR1 reads MNHEY; CDR2 reads SVGAGI. The CDR3 consists of 13 residues.

The V gene is TRBV5-1, the J gene TRBJ2-2; D assignment may be TRBD1 or TRBD2 (6 bases each). In germline, CDR1 is SGHRS, CDR2 YFSETQ. The germline V and J ends were trimmed by 2 bases and 4 bases, with 12 bases remaining between them. This CDR3 region has 15 residues. Here the CDR3 reads CASSLPRGVTGELFF. Written as DNA, the CDR3 is TGCGCCAGCAGCTTACCTAGGGGGGTCACCGGGGAGCTGTTTTTT.

This chain connects TRBV11-2 to TRBJ2-3; D might be TRBD2 (6 bases). V was cut by 2 bases and J by 5 bases, with 14 bases left in between. Germline assignment: CDR1 SGHAT and CDR2 FQNNGV. The CDR3 loop spans 15 amino acids. CDR3 sequence (DNA): TGTGCCAGCAGCTTAATCGGGGGAAGGTTAGATACGCAGTATTTT. Amino acids: CASSLIGGRLDTQYF.

V and J are TRBV10-3 and TRBJ1-2; D remains unclear. The CDR3 totals 15 residues. Germline-derived CDR1 and CDR2 are ENHRY and SYGVKD. The germline V and J ends were trimmed by 6 bases and 2 bases, with 16 bases remaining between them. The DNA for the CDR3 is TGTGCCATCAGCCTGTTTGGGGTCGAAAACTATGGCTACACCTTC. This translates into CAISLFGVENYGYTF.

This clonotype is a singleton in its sample. J is TRBJ2-1 and V is TRBV6-2 or TRBV6-3; 7 nucleotides match TRBD1. Germline trimming cut 7 bases from V and 6 bases from J; bases unmatched to any gene: 12. The CDR3 loop spans 15 amino acids. CDR1 is MNHEY, CDR2 SVGEGT, per germline. In DNA, the CDR3 is TGTGCCAGCATTCAAGACAGGGTGTCAAGCAATGAGCAGTTCTTC. Translating it yields CASIQDRVSSNEQFF.

This chain connects TRBV20-1 to TRBJ1-2; no reliable D call. Per the germline V gene, CDR1 is DFQATT and CDR2 is SNEGSKA (reference sequence). The CDR3 extends over 13 amino acids. V lost 3 bases and J 5 bases, leaving 13 bases between the germline ends. CDR3 sequence: CSARPGFGYGYTF. The CDR3 DNA reads TGCAGTGCTAGGCCAGGTTTTGGTTATGGCTACACCTTC.

This sequence joins TRBV6-4 and TRBJ2-3, with TRBD2 matching over 11 bases. CDR3 length equals 16 residues. Germline trimming cut 6 bases from V and 2 bases from J; bases unmatched to any gene: 7. Germline values: CDR1 MRHNA, CDR2 SNTAGT. The CDR3 DNA reads as TGTGCCAGCAGCCCTGCTAGCGGGGGGCCCACAGATACGCAGTATTTT. Translating gives CASSPASGGPTDTQYF.

The chain couples TRBV5-1 to TRBJ2-4; 7 nucleotides match TRBD1. The CDR3 consists of 14 residues. After removal of 4 bases from V and 8 bases from J, the junction contained 9 bases not matched to a gene. The V gene's germline CDR1 is SGHRS and CDR2 YFSETQ. The CDR3 region is CASSVQGRVDIQYF. The CDR3 nucleotides are TGCGCCAGCAGCGTACAGGGGCGGGTTGACATTCAGTACTTC.

This clonotype was counted between two and nine times. V usage is TRBV7-9 and J usage is TRBJ2-6; D gene ambiguous. CDR1 is SEHNR and CDR2 is FQNEAQ in the germline V gene (reference sequence). The length of the CDR3 is 14 residues. Trimming pared 11 bases from V and 0 bases from J, leaving 11 bases between. The CDR3 sequence is CAVQGISGANVLTF. CDR3 DNA sequence: TGTGCCGTCCAAGGGATCTCTGGGGCCAACGTCCTGACTTTC.

J is TRBJ1-1 and V is TRBV7-2; TRBD1 agrees at 10 bases. The CDR3 is made up of 13 amino acids. After removal of 5 bases from V and 4 bases from J, the junction contained 1 base not matched to a gene. Germline V lookup: CDR1 SGHTA, CDR2 FQGNSA. CDR3 sequence (DNA): TGTGCCAGCAGCGGGACAGGGGCCACTGAAGCTTTCTTT. This gives the protein CASSGTGATEAFF.

V and J are TRBV3-1 and TRBJ2-1; 9 nucleotides agree with TRBD2. Germline CDR1 and CDR2: LGHDT and YNNKEL (reference sequence). CDR3 length equals 19 residues. J lost 0 bases, V lost 0 bases, and 9 bases had no gene match. In nucleotides, the CDR3 is TGTGCCAGCAGCCAAGATCTTGGCAGCGGGGGGAGCTCCTACAATGAGCAGTTCTTC. Translated, it gives CASSQDLGSGGSSYNEQFF.

This chain uses TRBV5-1 with TRBJ2-2; TRBD1 matches 8 bases. There are 15 residues in the CDR3. Losses at the gene ends were 4 bases for V and 6 bases for J; bases not matched to a gene: 8. Germline CDR1 and CDR2: SGHRS and YFSETQ. The CDR3 DNA follows: TGCGCCAGCAGCCTTACGACGACAGGGGCCGGGGAGCTGTTTTTT. Translation: CASSLTTTGAGELFF.

In this sample, this clonotype turned up a few times. The gene calls are TRBV6-5 and TRBJ2-6; no clear D gene. This CDR3 comprises 16 residues. Germline V CDR1 and CDR2: MNHEY, SVGAGI. Deletions cut 8 bases from V and 0 bases from J, with 14 bases between. The CDR3 protein is CASSKLSASGANVLTF. The CDR3 DNA reads TGTGCCAGCTCAAAGCTAAGTGCCTCTGGGGCCAACGTCCTGACTTTC.

This clonotype was seen once. J is TRBJ2-5 and V is TRBV20-1; 7 positions agree with TRBD2. This CDR3 comprises 14 residues. Trimming removed 6 bases from V and 7 bases from J; junction bases left unmatched: 14. Germline loops: CDR1 DFQATT, CDR2 SNEGSKA (reference sequence). CDR3 DNA sequence: TGCAGTGCCGCCCGGGCTAGCGGCCCCGGGACCCAGTACTTC. Translated: CSAARASGPGTQYF.

The table lists this clonotype with a few counts. The rearrangement joins TRBV4-3 to TRBJ2-5; the match to TRBD1 covers 10 bases. The end of the DNA fits TRBJ2-7 better, so the J call may be wrong. The CDR3 totals 14 residues. CDR1 is LGHNA, CDR2 YSLEER, per germline. Here the CDR3 reads CASSLTGGVDEQYF. The CDR3 DNA reads as TGCGCCAGCAGCCTGACAGGGGGCGTGGACGAGCAGTACTTC.